This TCR beta chain was obtained from a study of blood T cell repertoires in COVID-19. Study-wide context: From T cells, B-cell-depleted T cells, or PBMCs came the material, which was cDNA or gDNA.

Here immunoSEQ multiplex PCR was the method, and the copy in TCRdb shows in-frame clones only, minus some. The sample has around 250,000 clones, more than 75% seen once; the top ten hold about 7.6%. The J segment lost 4 bases and the V segment lost 5 bases, leaving 17 bases of the junction unmatched. The CDR3 has 19 residues. Germline V gene data show CDR1 as SEHNR and CDR2 as FQNEAQ (reference sequence). This receptor was obtained from a woman in her 70s with active or convalescent COVID-19. This chain uses TRBV7-9 with TRBJ2-1; 10 bases are shared with TRBD2. Specimen: peripheral blood. The CDR3 region is CASSISTQLAGRKYNEQFF. CDR3 DNA: TGTGCCAGCAGCATATCCACCCAACTAGCGGGGCGAAAATACAATGAGCAGTTCTTC.